The 8 T cell receptor beta chains reported below all come from one sample, sequenced in a study of blood T cell repertoires in COVID-19. Sequencing was performed with immunoSEQ multiplex PCR; in TCRdb, only in-frame clones are kept and a portion is missing. The sample shows about 250,000 clones, around 84% of them seen only once. The sample taken for sequencing was PBMCs or T cells enriched from blood (not recorded which). Source of these receptors: a man between 40 and 49 years old who had recovered from COVID-19.

This clone was picked up one time. This chain connects TRBV29-1 to TRBJ1-1; possibly TRBD1 for D (5 bases). Trimming pared 8 bases from V and 4 bases from J, leaving 17 bases between. The CDR3 is made up of 13 amino acids. Germline CDR1 and CDR2: SQVTM and ANQGSEA. CDR3 region: CSSALGGGTEAFF. CDR3 bases: TGCAGCTCGGCGCTGGGGGGAGGCACTGAAGCTTTCTTT. Full variable domain (outside the CDR3, taken from reference TRBV29-1 and TRBJ1-1): SAVISQKPSRDICQRGTSLTIQCQVDSQVTMMFWYRQQPGQSLTLIATANQGSEATYESGFVIDKFPISRPNLTFSTLTVSNMSPEDSSIYLCSSALGGGTEAFFGQGTRLTVV.

The table lists this clone with many counts. The chain joins TRBV12-3 or TRBV12-4 to TRBJ1-2, with TRBD1 matching over 11 bases. The CDR3 totals 13 residues. The J segment lost 6 bases and the V segment lost 6 bases, leaving 3 bases of the junction unmatched. The CDR3: CASSRTGGDGYTF. The DNA of the CDR3 is TGTGCCAGCAGCAGGACAGGGGGCGATGGCTACACCTTC.

V and J are TRBV28 and TRBJ2-7; no definite D call. CDR1 MDHEN and CDR2 SYDVKM come from the germline V gene. The CDR3 contains 14 residues. Between the trimmed V and J ends, which lost 3 bases and 0 bases, there was a span of 9 bases. CDR3 nucleotide sequence: TGTGCCAGCAGTTTTCTTCAGAACTCCTACGAGCAGTACTTC. Protein product: CASSFLQNSYEQYF.

This chain joins TRBV25-1 and TRBJ1-2; TRBD1 matches at 8 bases. V lost 6 bases and J lost 7; bases outside the gene matches: 7. This CDR3 comprises 13 residues. Germline lookup yields CDR1 MGHDK and CDR2 SYGVNS. Here the CDR3 reads CASRPGTGGGYTF. DNA of the CDR3: TGTGCCAGCAGGCCCGGGACAGGCGGTGGCTACACCTTC.

This chain joins TRBV7-2 and TRBJ1-2; tentatively, D is TRBD1 (6 bases). Germline V CDR1 and CDR2: SGHTA, FQGNSA. The V gene lost 5 bases and the J gene lost 0 bases, with 13 bases spanning the gap. The CDR3 length is 15 residues. The CDR3 DNA reads TGTGCCAGCAGCCCCGGACAGTTAGCTAACTATGGCTACACCTTC. This codes for CASSPGQLANYGYTF.

The table lists this clone with a count of one. The chain is built from TRBV21-1 and TRBJ1-5. TRBV21-1 is a documented pseudogene. The CDR3 covers 16 residues. The DNA for the CDR3 is TGTGCCAGCAGCAATGTACGGTCCCGGGCGGGCCAGCCCCAGCATTTT. Translation gives CASSNVRSRAGQPQHF.

This chain joins TRBV28 and TRBJ1-6, with 8 bases aligning to TRBD1. Germline values: CDR1 MDHEN, CDR2 SYDVKM. The length of the CDR3 is 16 residues. V lost 5 bases to trimming and J lost 9 bases; unmatched junction nucleotides: 12. DNA of the CDR3: TGTGCCAGCAGTATTCAAGGACAGGGAATGGGTTCACCCCTCCACTTT. It is translated as CASSIQGQGMGSPLHF.

J is TRBJ1-6 and V is TRBV5-6; D unresolved. This CDR3 is 12 amino acids long. CDR1 and CDR2 (germline): SGHDT, YYEEEE. Trimming removed 1 base from V and 7 bases from J, with 3 bases in between. CDR3 protein: CASSLQNSPLHF. CDR3 bases: TGTGCCAGCAGCTTGCAGAATTCACCCCTCCACTTT.